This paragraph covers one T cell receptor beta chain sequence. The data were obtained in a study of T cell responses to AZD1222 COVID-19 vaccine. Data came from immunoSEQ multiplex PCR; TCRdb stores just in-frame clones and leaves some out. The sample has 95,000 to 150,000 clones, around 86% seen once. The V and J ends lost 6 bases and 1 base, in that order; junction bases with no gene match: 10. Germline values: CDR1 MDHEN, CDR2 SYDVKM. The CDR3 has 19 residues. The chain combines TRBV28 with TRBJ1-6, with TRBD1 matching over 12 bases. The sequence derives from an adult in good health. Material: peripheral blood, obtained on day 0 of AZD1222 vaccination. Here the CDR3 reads CASRSGTGGAGSYNSPLHF. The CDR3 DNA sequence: TGTGCCAGCAGGTCCGGGACAGGGGGCGCGGGGTCCTATAATTCACCCCTCCACTTT.